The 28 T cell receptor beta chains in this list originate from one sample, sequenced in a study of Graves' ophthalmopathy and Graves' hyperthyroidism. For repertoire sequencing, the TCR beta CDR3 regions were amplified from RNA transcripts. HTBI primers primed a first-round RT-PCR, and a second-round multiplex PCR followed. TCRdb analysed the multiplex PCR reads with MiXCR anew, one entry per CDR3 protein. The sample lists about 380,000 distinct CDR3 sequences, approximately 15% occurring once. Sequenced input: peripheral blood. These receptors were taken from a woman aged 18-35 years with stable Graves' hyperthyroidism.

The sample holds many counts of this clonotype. The CDR3: CASTSPSGGRGNYEQYF. The CDR3 nucleotides are TGTGCCAGCACCTCCCCGAGCGGGGGCCGGGGGAACTACGAGCAGTACTTC. The chain recombines TRBV27 with TRBJ2-7; 8 nucleotides align to TRBD2. This CDR3 contains 17 residues. Germline CDR1 and CDR2: MNHEY and SMNVEV (reference sequence). Unmatched junction bases numbered 17, after V lost 7 bases and J lost 3 bases.

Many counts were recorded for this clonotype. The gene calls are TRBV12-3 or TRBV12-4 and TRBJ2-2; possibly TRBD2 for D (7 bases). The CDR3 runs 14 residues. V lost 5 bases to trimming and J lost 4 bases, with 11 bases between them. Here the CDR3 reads CASSAGAATGELFF. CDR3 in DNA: TGTGCCAGCAGTGCGGGGGCCGCCACCGGGGAGCTGTTTTTT.

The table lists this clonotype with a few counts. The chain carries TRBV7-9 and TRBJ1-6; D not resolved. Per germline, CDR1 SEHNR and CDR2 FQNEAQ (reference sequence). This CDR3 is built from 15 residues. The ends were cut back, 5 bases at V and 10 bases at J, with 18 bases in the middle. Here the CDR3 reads CASSVGDGVTSPLHF. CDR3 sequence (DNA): TGTGCCAGCAGCGTAGGCGATGGGGTTACATCACCCCTCCACTTT.

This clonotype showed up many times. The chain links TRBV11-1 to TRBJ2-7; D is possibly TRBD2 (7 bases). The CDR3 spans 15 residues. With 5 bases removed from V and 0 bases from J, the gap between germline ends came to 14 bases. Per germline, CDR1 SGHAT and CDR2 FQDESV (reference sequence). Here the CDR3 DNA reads TGTGCCAGCAGCCCCATGGCGGGGGCCTCCTACGAGCAGTACTTC. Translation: CASSPMAGASYEQYF.

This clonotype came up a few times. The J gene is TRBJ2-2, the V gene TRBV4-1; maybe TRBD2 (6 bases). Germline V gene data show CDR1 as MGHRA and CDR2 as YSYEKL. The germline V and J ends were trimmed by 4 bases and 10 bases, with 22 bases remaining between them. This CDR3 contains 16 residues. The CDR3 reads CASSLTDVGLRQELFF. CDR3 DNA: TGCGCCAGCAGCCTGACGGACGTGGGACTTCGGCAGGAGCTGTTTTTT.

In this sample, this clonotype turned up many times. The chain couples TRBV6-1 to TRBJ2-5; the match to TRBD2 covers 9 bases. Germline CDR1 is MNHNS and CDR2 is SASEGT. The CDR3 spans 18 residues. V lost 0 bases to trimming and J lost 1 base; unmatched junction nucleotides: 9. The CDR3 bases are TGTGCCAGCAGTGAAGCCGCGCTAGCGGGGCTAATCCAAGAGACCCAGTACTTC. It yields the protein CASSEAALAGLIQETQYF.

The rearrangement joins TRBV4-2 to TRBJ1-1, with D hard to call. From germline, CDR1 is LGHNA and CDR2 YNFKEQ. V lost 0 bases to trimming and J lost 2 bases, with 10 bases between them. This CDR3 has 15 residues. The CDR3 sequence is CASSQETPLNTEAFF. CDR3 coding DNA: TGTGCCAGCAGCCAAGAGACACCCTTAAACACTGAAGCTTTCTTT.

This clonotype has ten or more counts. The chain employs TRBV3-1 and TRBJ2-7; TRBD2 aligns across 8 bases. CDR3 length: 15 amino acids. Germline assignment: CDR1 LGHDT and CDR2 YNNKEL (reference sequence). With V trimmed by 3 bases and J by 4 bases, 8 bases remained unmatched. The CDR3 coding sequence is TGTGCCAGCAGCCAGCAATTCGGGGGGGCGTACGAGCAGTACTTC. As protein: CASSQQFGGAYEQYF.

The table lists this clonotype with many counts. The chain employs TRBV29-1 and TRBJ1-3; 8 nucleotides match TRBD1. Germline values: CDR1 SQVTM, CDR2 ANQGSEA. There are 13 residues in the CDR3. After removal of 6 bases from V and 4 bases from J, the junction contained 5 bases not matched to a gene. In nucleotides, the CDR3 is TGCAGCGTCCGGACAGGGTCAGGAAACACCATATATTTT. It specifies CSVRTGSGNTIYF.

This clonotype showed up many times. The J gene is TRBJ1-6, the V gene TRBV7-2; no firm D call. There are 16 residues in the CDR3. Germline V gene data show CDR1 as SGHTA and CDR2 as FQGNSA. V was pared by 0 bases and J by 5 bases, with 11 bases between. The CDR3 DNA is TGTGCCAGCAGCTTAGCCAGCCGAGGGAATAATTCACCCCTCCACTTT. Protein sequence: CASSLASRGNNSPLHF.

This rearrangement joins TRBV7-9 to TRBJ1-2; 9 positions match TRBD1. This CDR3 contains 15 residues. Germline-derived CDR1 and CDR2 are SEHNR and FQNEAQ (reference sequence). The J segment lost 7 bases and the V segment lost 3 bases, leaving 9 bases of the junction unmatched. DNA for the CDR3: TGTGCCAGCAGCTTCCGGGGACAGGGAGCTGGTGGCTACACCTTC. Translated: CASSFRGQGAGGYTF.

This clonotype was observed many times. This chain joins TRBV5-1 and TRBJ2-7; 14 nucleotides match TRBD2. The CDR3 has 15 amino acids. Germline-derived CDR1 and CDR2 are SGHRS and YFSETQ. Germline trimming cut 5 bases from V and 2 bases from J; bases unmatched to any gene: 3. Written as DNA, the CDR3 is TGCGCCAGCAGGGGACTAGCGGGGGAAACCTACGAGCAGTACTTC. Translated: CASRGLAGETYEQYF.

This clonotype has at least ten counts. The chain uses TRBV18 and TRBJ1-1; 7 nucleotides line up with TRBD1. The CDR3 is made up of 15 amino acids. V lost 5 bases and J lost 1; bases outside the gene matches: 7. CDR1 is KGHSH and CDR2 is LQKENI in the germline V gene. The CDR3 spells CASSSGTAQNTEAFF. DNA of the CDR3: TGTGCCAGCTCATCAGGGACAGCCCAGAACACTGAAGCTTTCTTT.

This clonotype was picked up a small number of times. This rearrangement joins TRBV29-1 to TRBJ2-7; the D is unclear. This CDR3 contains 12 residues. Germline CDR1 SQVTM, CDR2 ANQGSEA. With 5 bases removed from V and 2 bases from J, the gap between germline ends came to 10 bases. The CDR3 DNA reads TGCAGCGTTTCGGAACGGACCTACGAGCAGTACTTC. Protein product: CSVSERTYEQYF.

The CDR3 coding sequence is TGTGCCAGCAGTAATTTCCAGATAAGGAACACTGAAGCTTTCTTT. It encodes CASSNFQIRNTEAFF. The V and J genes are TRBV12-3 or TRBV12-4 and TRBJ1-1; D unclear. The CDR3 is 15 residues long. V lost 5 bases and J 1 base, leaving 14 bases between the germline ends.

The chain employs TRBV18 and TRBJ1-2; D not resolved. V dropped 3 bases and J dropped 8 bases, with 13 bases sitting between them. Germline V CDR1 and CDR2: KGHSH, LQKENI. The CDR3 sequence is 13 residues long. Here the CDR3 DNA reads TGTGCCAGCTCACCCGAATGGTCGGGCGGCTACACCTTC. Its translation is CASSPEWSGGYTF. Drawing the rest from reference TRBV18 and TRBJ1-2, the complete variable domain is NAGVMQNPRHLVRRRGQEARLRCSPMKGHSHVYWYRQLPEEGLKFMVYLQKENIIDESGMPKERFSAEFPKEGPSILRIQQVVRGDSAAYFCASSPEWSGGYTFGSGTRLTVV.

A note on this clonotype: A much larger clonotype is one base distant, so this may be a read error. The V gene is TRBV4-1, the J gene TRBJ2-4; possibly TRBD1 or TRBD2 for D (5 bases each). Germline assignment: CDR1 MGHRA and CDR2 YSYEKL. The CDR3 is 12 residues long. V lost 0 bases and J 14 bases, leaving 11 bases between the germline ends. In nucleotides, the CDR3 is TGCGCCAGCAGCCAAGATGGGGGTGTTAAGTACTTC. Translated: CASSQDGGVKYF.

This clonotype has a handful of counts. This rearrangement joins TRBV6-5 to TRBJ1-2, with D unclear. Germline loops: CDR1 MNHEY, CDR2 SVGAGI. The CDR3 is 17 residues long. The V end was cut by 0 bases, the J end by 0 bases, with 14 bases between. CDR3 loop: CASSYSRAGGPNYGYTF. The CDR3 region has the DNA TGTGCCAGCAGTTACTCGAGGGCGGGCGGACCTAACTATGGCTACACCTTC.

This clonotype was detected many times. This CDR3 is CSAHRQGAYEQYF. CDR3 DNA: TGCAGTGCTCATCGACAGGGGGCCTACGAGCAGTACTTC. The chain combines TRBV20-1 with TRBJ2-7; TRBD1 matches 9 bases. Trimming took 5 bases from V and 2 from J; bases not matched to a gene: 4. CDR1 is DFQATT and CDR2 is SNEGSKA in the germline V gene (reference sequence). This CDR3 has 13 amino acids.

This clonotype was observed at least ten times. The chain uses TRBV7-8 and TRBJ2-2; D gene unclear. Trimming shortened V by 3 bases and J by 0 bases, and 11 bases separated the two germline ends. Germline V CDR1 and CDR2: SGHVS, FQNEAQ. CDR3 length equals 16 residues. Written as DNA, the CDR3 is TGTGCCAGCAGCTTTCCAGTCAAGTCGAACACCGGGGAGCTGTTTTTT. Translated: CASSFPVKSNTGELFF.

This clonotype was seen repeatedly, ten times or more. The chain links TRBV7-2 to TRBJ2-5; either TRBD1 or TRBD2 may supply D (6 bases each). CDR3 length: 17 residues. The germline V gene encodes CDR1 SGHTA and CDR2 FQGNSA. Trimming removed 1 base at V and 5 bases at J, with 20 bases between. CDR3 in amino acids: CASSLVALGGPMETQYF. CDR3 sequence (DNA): TGTGCCAGCAGCTTAGTCGCGTTGGGGGGCCCCATGGAGACCCAGTACTTC.

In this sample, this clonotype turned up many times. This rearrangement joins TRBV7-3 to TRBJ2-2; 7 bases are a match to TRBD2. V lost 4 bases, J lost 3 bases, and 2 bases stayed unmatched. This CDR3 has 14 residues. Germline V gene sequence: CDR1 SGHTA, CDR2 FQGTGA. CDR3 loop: CASSWGGYTGELFF. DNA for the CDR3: TGTGCCAGCAGCTGGGGGGGTTACACCGGGGAGCTGTTTTTT.

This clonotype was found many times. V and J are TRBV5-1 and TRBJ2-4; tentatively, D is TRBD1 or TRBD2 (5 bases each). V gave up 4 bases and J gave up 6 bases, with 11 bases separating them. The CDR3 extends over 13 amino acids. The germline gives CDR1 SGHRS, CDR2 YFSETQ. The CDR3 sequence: CASSVYGGNIQYF. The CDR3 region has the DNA TGCGCCAGCAGCGTCTATGGGGGAAACATTCAGTACTTC.

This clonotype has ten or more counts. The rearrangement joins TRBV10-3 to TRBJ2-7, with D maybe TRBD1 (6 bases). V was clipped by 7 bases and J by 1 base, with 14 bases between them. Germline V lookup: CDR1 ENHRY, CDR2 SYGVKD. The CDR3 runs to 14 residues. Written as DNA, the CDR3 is TGTGCCATCACCCAACCGGACAGTTCCTACGAGCAGTACTTC. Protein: CAITQPDSSYEQYF.

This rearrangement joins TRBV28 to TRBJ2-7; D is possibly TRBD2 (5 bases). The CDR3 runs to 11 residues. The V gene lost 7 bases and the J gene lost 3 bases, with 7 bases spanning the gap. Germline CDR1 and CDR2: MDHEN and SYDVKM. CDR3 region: CASTSGYEQYF. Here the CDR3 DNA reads TGTGCCAGCACGAGCGGCTACGAGCAGTACTTC.

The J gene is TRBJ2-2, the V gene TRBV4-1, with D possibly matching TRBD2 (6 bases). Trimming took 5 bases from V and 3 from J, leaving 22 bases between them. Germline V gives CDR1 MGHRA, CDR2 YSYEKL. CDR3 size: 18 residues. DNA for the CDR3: TGCGCCAGCAGCTTCCCCCCCCCGGGGGATCGCGACACCGGGGAGCTGTTTTTT. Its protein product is CASSFPPPGDRDTGELFF.

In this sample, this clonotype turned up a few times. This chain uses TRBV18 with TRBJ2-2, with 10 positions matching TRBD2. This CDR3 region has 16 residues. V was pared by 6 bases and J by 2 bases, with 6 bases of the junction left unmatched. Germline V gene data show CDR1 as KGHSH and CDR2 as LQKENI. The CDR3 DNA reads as TGTGCCAGCTCCCGAAGGACTAGCGGTAACACCGGGGAGCTGTTTTTT. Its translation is CASSRRTSGNTGELFF.

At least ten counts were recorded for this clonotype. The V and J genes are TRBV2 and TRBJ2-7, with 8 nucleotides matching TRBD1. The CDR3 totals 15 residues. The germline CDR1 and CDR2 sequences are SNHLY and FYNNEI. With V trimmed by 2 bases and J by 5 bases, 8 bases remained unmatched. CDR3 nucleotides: TGTGCCAGCAGTGAAAGTTCCAGGGGGCTGGACGAGCAGTACTTC. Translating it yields CASSESSRGLDEQYF.